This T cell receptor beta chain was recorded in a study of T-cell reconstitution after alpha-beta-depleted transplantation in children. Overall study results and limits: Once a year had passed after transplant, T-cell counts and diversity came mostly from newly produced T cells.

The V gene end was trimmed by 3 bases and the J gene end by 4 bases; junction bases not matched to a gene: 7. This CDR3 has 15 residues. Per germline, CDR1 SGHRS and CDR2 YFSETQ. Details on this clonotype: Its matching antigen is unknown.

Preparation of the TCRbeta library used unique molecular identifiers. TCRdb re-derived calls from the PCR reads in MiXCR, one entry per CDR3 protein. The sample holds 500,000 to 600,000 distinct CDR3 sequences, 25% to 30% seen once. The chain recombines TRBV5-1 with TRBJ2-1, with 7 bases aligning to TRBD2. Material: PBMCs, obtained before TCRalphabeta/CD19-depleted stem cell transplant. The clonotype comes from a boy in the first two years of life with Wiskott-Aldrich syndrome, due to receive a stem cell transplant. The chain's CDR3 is CASSSNSGSYNEQFF. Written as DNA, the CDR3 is TGCGCCAGCAGCTCCAATAGCGGGTCGTACAATGAGCAGTTCTTC.